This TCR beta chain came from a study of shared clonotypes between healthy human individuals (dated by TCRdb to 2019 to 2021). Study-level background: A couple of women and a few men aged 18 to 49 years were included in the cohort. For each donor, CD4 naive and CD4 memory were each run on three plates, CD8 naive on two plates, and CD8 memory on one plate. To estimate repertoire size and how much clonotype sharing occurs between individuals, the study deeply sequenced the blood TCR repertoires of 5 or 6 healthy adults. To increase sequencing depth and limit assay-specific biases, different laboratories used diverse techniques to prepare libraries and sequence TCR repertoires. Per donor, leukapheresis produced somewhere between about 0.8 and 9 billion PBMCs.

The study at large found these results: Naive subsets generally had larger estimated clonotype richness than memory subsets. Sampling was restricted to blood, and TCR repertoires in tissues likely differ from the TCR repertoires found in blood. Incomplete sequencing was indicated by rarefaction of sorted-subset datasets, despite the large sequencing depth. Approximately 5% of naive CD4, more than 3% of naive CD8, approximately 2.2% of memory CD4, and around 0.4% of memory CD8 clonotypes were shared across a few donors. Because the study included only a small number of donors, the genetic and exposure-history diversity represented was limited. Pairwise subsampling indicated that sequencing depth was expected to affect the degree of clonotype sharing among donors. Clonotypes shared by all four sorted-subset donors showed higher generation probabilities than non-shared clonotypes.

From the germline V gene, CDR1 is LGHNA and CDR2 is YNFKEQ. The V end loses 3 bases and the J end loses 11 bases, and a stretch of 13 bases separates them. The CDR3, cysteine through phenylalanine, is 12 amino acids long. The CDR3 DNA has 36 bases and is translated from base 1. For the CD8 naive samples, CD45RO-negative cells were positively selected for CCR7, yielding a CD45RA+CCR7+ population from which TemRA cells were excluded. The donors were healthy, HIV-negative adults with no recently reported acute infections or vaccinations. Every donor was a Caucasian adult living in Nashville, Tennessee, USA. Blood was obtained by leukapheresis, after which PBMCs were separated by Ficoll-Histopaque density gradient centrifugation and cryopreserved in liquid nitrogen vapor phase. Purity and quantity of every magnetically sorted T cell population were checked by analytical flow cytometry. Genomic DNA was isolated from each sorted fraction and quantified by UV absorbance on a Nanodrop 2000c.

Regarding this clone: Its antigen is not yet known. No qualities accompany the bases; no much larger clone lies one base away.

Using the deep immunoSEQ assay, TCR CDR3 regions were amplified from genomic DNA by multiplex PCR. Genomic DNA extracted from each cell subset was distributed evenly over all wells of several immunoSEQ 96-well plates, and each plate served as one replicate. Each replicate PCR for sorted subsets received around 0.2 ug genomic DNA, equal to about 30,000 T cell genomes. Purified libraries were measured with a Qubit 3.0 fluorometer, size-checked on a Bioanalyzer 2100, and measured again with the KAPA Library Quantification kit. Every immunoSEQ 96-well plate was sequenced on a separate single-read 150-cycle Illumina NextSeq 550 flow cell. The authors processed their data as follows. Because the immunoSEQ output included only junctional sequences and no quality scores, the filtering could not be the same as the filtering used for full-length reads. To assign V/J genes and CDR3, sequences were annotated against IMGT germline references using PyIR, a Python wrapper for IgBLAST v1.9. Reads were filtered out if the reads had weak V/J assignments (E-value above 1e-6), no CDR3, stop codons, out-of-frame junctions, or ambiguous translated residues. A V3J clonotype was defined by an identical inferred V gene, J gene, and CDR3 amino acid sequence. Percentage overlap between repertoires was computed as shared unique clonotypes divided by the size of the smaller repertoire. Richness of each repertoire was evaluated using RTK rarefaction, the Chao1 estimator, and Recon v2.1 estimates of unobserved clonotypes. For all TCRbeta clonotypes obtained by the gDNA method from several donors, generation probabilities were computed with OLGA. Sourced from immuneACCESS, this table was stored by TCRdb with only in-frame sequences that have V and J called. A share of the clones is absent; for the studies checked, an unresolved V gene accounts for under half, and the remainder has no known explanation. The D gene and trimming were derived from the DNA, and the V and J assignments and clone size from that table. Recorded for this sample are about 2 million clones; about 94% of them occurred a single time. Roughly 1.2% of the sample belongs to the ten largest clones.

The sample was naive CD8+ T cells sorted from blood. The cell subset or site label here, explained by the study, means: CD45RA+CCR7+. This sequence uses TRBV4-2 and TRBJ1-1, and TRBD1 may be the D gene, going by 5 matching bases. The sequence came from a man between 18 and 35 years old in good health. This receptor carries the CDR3 CASSHGAAWAFF. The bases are TGTGCCAGCAGCCATGGGGCTGCCTGGGCTTTCTTT.